This T cell receptor (beta chain) is drawn from a study of OX40 agonist ivuxolimab in advanced cancers. TCRdb's table, derived via immunoSEQ multiplex PCR, lists solely in-frame clones and lacks some. The sample holds approximately 15,000 clones, around 65% seen once. Germline CDR1 is SGHDN and CDR2 is FVKESK. CDR3 size: 14 residues. Trimming removed 5 bases from V and 4 bases from J, with 13 bases in between. This sequence originates from an adult with an advanced solid tumor such as melanoma, head and neck, liver or kidney cancer. This rearrangement joins TRBV14 to TRBJ2-3, with a tentative D call TRBD1 (5 bases). Source: CD4+ or CD8+ T cells sorted from blood, taken in a trial of the OX40 agonist ivuxolimab. The CDR3 here is CASSDVLGPDTQYF. The CDR3 DNA reads TGTGCCAGCAGCGATGTCCTGGGGCCAGATACGCAGTATTTT.